Reported below is one TCR beta chain. Its target is unknown. Each TCR beta cDNA library carried unique molecular identifiers. Input amounts of 1 to 10 million T cells were used. These gave some 500,000 cDNA molecules, so each molecule approximated one T cell. TCRdb re-called the PCR reads with MiXCR, one entry per CDR3 protein. The table has 550,000 to 700,000 distinct CDR3 sequences, roughly two fifths seen once; the top ten hold under 2%. The record originates from a study of post-analysis software for immune sequencing data. Study results and limitations: Multiple sclerosis patients showed significantly lower normalized Chao1 diversity than controls did.

Input material: blood. This clonotype was obtained from a girl aged 5-17 years with multiple sclerosis.

In DNA form, the CDR3 reads TGTGCCAGCAGTGATCGGGGTGAGCAGTTCTTC. Its protein is CASSDRGEQFF. The J gene is TRBJ2-1, the V gene TRBV2; D is possibly TRBD2 (5 bases). The V and J ends lost 3 bases and 9 bases respectively, with 6 bases between them. Per the germline V gene, CDR1 is SNHLY and CDR2 is FYNNEI. CDR3 size: 11 residues.